The clone carrying this T cell receptor beta chain has a handful of counts. Its cognate antigen is unknown. The data originate from a study of cytomegalovirus exposure and HLA in healthy donors. Study summary: Most donors, just over 80% of several hundred genotyped, fell in the Caucasian-associated ancestry cluster.

Study observations and caveats: Within an earlier analysis, most TCR beta V segments proved productive either about 90% or about 30% of the time. The study put around 180 TCR beta chains on its list as cytomegalovirus-associated. Roughly uniform sequencing depth across donors was assumed, possibly incorrectly.

This PCR relied on a set of 60 Vbeta primers and 13 Jbeta primers. Data came from immunoSEQ multiplex PCR; TCRdb stores just in-frame clones and leaves some out. The sample includes around 99,000 clones, about 86% of them seen just once. V lost 4 bases, J lost 12 bases, and 10 bases stayed unmatched. The germline V gene has CDR1 SGHKS and CDR2 YYEKEE (reference sequence). This CDR3 region has 15 residues. This chain joins TRBV5-5 and TRBJ1-6; TRBD1 matches 10 bases. This receptor was taken from a young woman in good health and CMV-seronegative. The source material was PBMCs. CDR3 sequence: CASSVRSDRGEPLHF. The CDR3 region has the DNA TGTGCCAGCAGCGTAAGGTCGGACAGGGGGGAACCCCTCCACTTT.